This T cell receptor beta chain was obtained from a study of cytomegalovirus exposure and HLA in healthy donors. Concerning this clone: Its antigen remains unidentified.

In the PCR, 60 Vbeta and 13 Jbeta primers were used. Profiling relied on immunoSEQ multiplex PCR, and the TCRdb table lists in-frame clones only, not all of them. The table includes about 190,000 clones, 82% detected once. Study conclusions and caveats: For cytomegalovirus status, the classifier reportedly gave diagnoses with high specificity and sensitivity. Many donors shared some public TCRs, even though most TCR sequences were rare. In a later analysis, compared with equally common non-associated chains, HLA-associated beta chains were more expanded.

V was trimmed by 4 bases and J by 3 bases, leaving 10 bases between them. This CDR3 has 13 residues. Germline CDR1 and CDR2: MNHEY and SVGAGI. Sequencing was carried out using PBMCs. This clonotype was sampled from a young woman in good health and CMV-seronegative. The V and J genes are TRBV6-5 and TRBJ2-7, with D uncertain. The CDR3 DNA follows: TGTGCCAGCAGTTCTACCCCTCTCTACGAGCAGTACTTC. It translates to CASSSTPLYEQYF.